This T cell receptor (beta chain) derives from a study of Ad26.COV2.S vaccination and SARS-CoV-2 variants. Turning to the study itself: The study gave Ad26.COV2.S intramuscularly, once or twice 56 days apart. Study-wide points: Substantial breadth in spike-specific CD8+ and CD4+ T cell responses was reportedly seen after vaccination. Spike-specific TCR breadth in vaccine recipients exceeded that seen in placebo recipients.

The CDR3 consists of 15 residues. The germline V gene encodes CDR1 SGHTA and CDR2 FQGNSA. J gave up 7 bases and V 4 bases, and 8 bases lay outside the gene matches. The sample's treatment: roughly 18 received Ad26.COV2.S at low or high dose, single or two shots; several received placebo; per-sample allocation not given. On day 63 after the first injection, vaccine and placebo recipients gave samples. A Boston donor was an adult aged 18-55 years. Turning to this clone: Antigen specificity is unknown.

Profiled with immunoSEQ multiplex PCR; TCRdb holds only in-frame clones, not every one. Of 350,000 to 550,000 clones in the sample, roughly 87% are singletons; the top ten hold 2.5% to 3%. J is TRBJ1-4 and V is TRBV7-2; TRBD1 agrees at 8 bases. The clonotype originates from a person aged 18 to 65 who received the Ad26.COV2.S COVID-19 vaccine or a placebo. The specimen was peripheral blood, collected in a trial of Ad26.COV2.S vaccine versus placebo. The CDR3 DNA reads TGTGCCAGCAGCTCTAAGACAGGGGCGAGTGAAAAACTGTTTTTT. The encoded protein is CASSSKTGASEKLFF.